The entry that follows covers one T cell receptor (beta chain) sequence. The table came from immunoSEQ multiplex PCR; TCRdb's copy has only in-frame clones and leaves some out. The table shows 100,000 to 150,000 clones, with about four fifths occurring only once. Time point meaning: baseline pretreatment blood. The treatment: 15 Gy SBRT to primary tumor, nephrectomy 4 weeks later. This record belongs to a study of radiation and T cells in renal cell carcinoma. Trimming shortened V by 6 bases and J by 2 bases, and 17 bases separated the two germline ends. This CDR3 region has 15 residues. Germline lookup yields CDR1 MDHEN and CDR2 SYDVKM.

The chain combines TRBV28 with TRBJ2-7, with D possibly matching TRBD2 (6 bases). The sequenced sample was blood, obtained from a patient whose treatment included radiotherapy and nephrectomy. The origin of this receptor is a woman in her fifties or sixties with renal cell carcinoma. The CDR3 nucleotides read TGTGCCAGCAGCAGGACGGGCGGGAAGACCTACGAGCAGTACTTC. This translates into CASSRTGGKTYEQYF.